Sequencing of this T cell receptor (beta chain) was carried out in a study of long-term antiretroviral therapy in people with HIV. Study results and caveats: Samples were collected from about 2004 to 2017 under possibly less effective ART regimens. Dominating the repertoire at all time points were the clones that expanded before ART.

Every participant gave one or more pre-ART and two or more post-ART PBMC samples. The libraries were made with immunoSEQ v3.0 at survey level. The target of sequencing was about 40,000-50,000 T-cell genomes per sample. Sequenced by immunoSEQ multiplex PCR; TCRdb stores in-frame clones only, minus some. The data show tens of thousands of clones, with about nine tenths seen just once and over 4% held by the top ten. This clone appeared once. Its antigen is undetermined. Sequenced here: unsorted PBMCs, sampled 3.1 years after starting antiretroviral therapy. This TCR was sampled from a man aged 18 to 29 with HIV.

The CDR3 loop reads CASSGQGGNSPLHF. The CDR3 DNA follows: TGTGCCAGCAGTGGACAGGGGGGGAATTCACCCCTCCACTTT. V usage is TRBV2 and J usage is TRBJ1-6, with TRBD1 matching over 9 bases. Looked up from germline, CDR1 is SNHLY and CDR2 is FYNNEI. Trimming removed 4 bases from V and 7 bases from J; junction bases left unmatched: 2. The CDR3 is made up of 14 amino acids.